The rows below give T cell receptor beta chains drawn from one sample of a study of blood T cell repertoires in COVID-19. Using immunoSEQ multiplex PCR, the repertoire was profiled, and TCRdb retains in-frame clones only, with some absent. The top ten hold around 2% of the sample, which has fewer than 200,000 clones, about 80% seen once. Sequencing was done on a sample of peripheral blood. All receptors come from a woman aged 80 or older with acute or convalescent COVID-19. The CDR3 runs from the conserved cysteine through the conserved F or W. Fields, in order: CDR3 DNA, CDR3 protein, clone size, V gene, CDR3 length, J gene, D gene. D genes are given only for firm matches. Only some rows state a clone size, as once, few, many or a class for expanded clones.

cdr3_nt: TGTGCCAGCAGTTACTCCCGGGACAGAGTTTACTATGGCTACACCTTC
cdr3_aa: CASSYSRDRVYYGYTF
clone_size: -
v_call: TRBV6-5
cdr3_length: 16
j_call: TRBJ1-2
d_call: TRBD1

cdr3_nt: TGCAGCGCAAGGATCAATCAGGCCGACACCATATATTTT
cdr3_aa: CSARINQADTIYF
clone_size: -
v_call: TRBV29-1
cdr3_length: 13
j_call: TRBJ1-3
d_call: -

cdr3_nt: TGTGCCAGCAGTGACAGGGAGGGTTCACCCCTCCACTTT
cdr3_aa: CASSDREGSPLHF
clone_size: -
v_call: TRBV6-4
cdr3_length: 13
j_call: TRBJ1-6
d_call: -

cdr3_nt: TGTGCCAGTAGTGATGGACAGGGGGCTCTATTTAGCTCCTACGAGCAGTACTTC
cdr3_aa: CASSDGQGALFSSYEQYF
clone_size: -
v_call: TRBV19
cdr3_length: 18
j_call: TRBJ2-7
d_call: TRBD1

cdr3_nt: TGTGCCAGCAGTCCAGGGGTAGCTAATGAAAAACTGTTTTTT
cdr3_aa: CASSPGVANEKLFF
clone_size: -
v_call: TRBV11-2
cdr3_length: 14
j_call: TRBJ1-4
d_call: -

cdr3_nt: TGCGCCAGCAGTCAAAATACAGGGGCGAACACCGGGGAGCTGTTTTTT
cdr3_aa: CASSQNTGANTGELFF
clone_size: -
v_call: TRBV4-3
cdr3_length: 16
j_call: TRBJ2-2
d_call: TRBD1

cdr3_nt: TGTGCCAGCAGCTTATTTCGAGGGACTGAAGCTTTCTTT
cdr3_aa: CASSLFRGTEAFF
clone_size: -
v_call: TRBV11-3
cdr3_length: 13
j_call: TRBJ1-1
d_call: -

cdr3_nt: TGTGCCAGCAGGCCGGGACAGCCCTACAATGAGCAGTTCTTC
cdr3_aa: CASRPGQPYNEQFF
clone_size: -
v_call: TRBV5-6
cdr3_length: 14
j_call: TRBJ2-1
d_call: TRBD1

cdr3_nt: TGTGCCAGCAGCAAAGTCATAGGACTAGTAGACACAGATACGCAGTATTTT
cdr3_aa: CASSKVIGLVDTDTQYF
clone_size: few
v_call: TRBV21-1
cdr3_length: 17
j_call: TRBJ2-3
d_call: -

cdr3_nt: TGTGCCAGCAGTTACGGTAACCTCAGGGCGAACACTGAAGCTTTCTTT
cdr3_aa: CASSYGNLRANTEAFF
clone_size: -
v_call: TRBV6-5
cdr3_length: 16
j_call: TRBJ1-1
d_call: -

cdr3_nt: TGTGCCAGCAGCTTGGCCAGTCCCTCCTACGAGCAGTACTTC
cdr3_aa: CASSLASPSYEQYF
clone_size: -
v_call: TRBV7-9
cdr3_length: 14
j_call: TRBJ2-7
d_call: -